Listed below are T cell receptor beta chains from one sample, sequenced in a study of T cell responses to AZD1222 COVID-19 vaccine. Method: immunoSEQ multiplex PCR; TCRdb's copy keeps in-frame clones and lacks some. Seen here are 85,000 to 90,000 clones, around 91% observed once, and the top ten hold around 5%. This specimen consisted of peripheral blood, obtained on day 0 of MenACWY control vaccination. All receptors derive from an adult in good health. Both conserved end residues are part of each CDR3. A D gene is named only where the DNA matches it firmly. Size is stated for part of the rows, as once, few or many counts, or as a class when the clone is expanded.

v_call	d_call	clone_size	j_call	cdr3_nt	cdr3_aa
TRBV9	TRBD1	-	TRBJ1-6	TGTGCCAGCAGCGTTTCCGGGACAGGGTTGTCACCCCTCCACTTT	CASSVSGTGLSPLHF
TRBV7-8	TRBD1	-	TRBJ1-1	TGTGCCAGCAGCTTAGTTCAGGGGGCTAAGAACACTGAAGCTTTCTTT	CASSLVQGAKNTEAFF
TRBV5-1	TRBD1	-	TRBJ1-2	TGCGCCAGCAGCTTGGACTCAGGGGGGCCCTATGGCTACACCTTC	CASSLDSGGPYGYTF
TRBV27	-	-	TRBJ1-4	TGTGCCAGCAGTTTTATGGGGACCGGAGGAAAACTGTTTTTT	CASSFMGTGGKLFF
TRBV9	-	-	TRBJ2-1	TGTGCCAGCGGCCAGGGTTTGTCCTACAATGAGCAGTTCTTC	CASGQGLSYNEQFF
TRBV6-2/TRBV6-3	-	few	TRBJ2-7	TGTGCCAGCAGTTACCTCGGCGAGCAGTACTTC	CASSYLGEQYF
TRBV6-6	TRBD1	-	TRBJ1-5	TGTGCCAGCAGTTGGGACAGGGCGGTTCAGCCCCAGCATTTT	CASSWDRAVQPQHF
TRBV7-9	-	-	TRBJ1-4	TGTGCCAGCAGCCTGGGACTGCGAAAACTGTTTTTT	CASSLGLRKLFF
TRBV7-9	TRBD1	-	TRBJ2-3	TGTGCCAGCAGCTCGACAGGGAAGACGCAGTATTTT	CASSSTGKTQYF
TRBV18	-	-	TRBJ2-2	TGTGCCAGCTCATCCCTAGCTAACACCGGGGAGCTGTTTTTT	CASSSLANTGELFF
TRBV12-3/TRBV12-4	TRBD1	-	TRBJ2-7	TGTGCCAGCAGTAGGGGACAGGGCTACGAGCAGTACTTC	CASSRGQGYEQYF
TRBV2	TRBD1	-	TRBJ1-1	TGTGCCAGCAGCCTGGGACAGCAGAACACTGAAGCTTTCTTT	CASSLGQQNTEAFF
TRBV5-5	TRBD1	-	TRBJ1-6	TGTGCCAGCAGCTTGGGCTGGACAGGGGATTCACCCCTCCACTTT	CASSLGWTGDSPLHF
TRBV30	-	-	TRBJ2-7	TGTGCCTGGAGCTCCCCCACCGGGGGGCCCCTAGTCTCGGTGCAGTACTTC	CAWSSPTGGPLVSVQYF
TRBV2	TRBD1	-	TRBJ2-3	TGTGCCGGGGGATTGGGACAGGCAAGGTCAGATACGCAGTATTTT	CAGGLGQARSDTQYF
TRBV3-1/TRBV3-2	-	-	TRBJ1-2	TGTGCCAGCAGCCGACAGGAAAACTATGGCTACACCTTC	CASSRQENYGYTF
TRBV3-1/TRBV3-2	-	-	TRBJ1-3	TGTGCCAGCAGCCCTGGTAGGGGCTCTGGAAACACCATATATTTT	CASSPGRGSGNTIYF
TRBV19	TRBD1	-	TRBJ1-2	TGTGCCAGTAGCCCTACAGGGGGCGGCTATGGCTACACCTTC	CASSPTGGGYGYTF
TRBV3-1/TRBV3-2	TRBD2	-	TRBJ2-3	TGTGCCAGCAGCCTCTCCGGGGGGTACACAGATACGCAGTATTTT	CASSLSGGYTDTQYF
TRBV2	-	-	TRBJ1-5	TGTGCCAGCAGTGAAGCCGGACAAAGCAATCAGCCCCAGCATTTT	CASSEAGQSNQPQHF
TRBV5-4	-	-	TRBJ1-6	TGTGCCAGCAGCTTGGGGGGGCAGGGCTCGGGCTCACCCCTCCACTTT	CASSLGGQGSGSPLHF
TRBV7-2	-	-	TRBJ1-2	TGTGCCAGCAGCTATGCCAGGGATGGCTACACCTTC	CASSYARDGYTF
TRBV6-1	-	-	TRBJ2-2	TGTGCCAGCAGTGAAACGTGGTCGTCTCTCGCCGGGGAGCTGTTTTTT	CASSETWSSLAGELFF